This T cell receptor (beta chain) comes out of a study of T cell responses to AZD1222 COVID-19 vaccine. Study-wide results and limits: Receipt of two AZD1222 doses was followed by a rise in Spike-specific TCR breadth and depth. Among those given AZD1222, only five or six were seropositive at baseline. Donors skewed white British and female; clonal diversity was possibly underestimated. The repertoires were collected only after the peak T cell response.

With regard to this clone: The target antigen is unknown.

The method was immunoSEQ multiplex PCR; TCRdb's version includes in-frame clones alone and lacks a portion of them. The sample records 150,000 to 190,000 clones, 90% being singletons. The CDR3 runs to 15 residues. V shed 4 bases and J 10 bases; nucleotides not matched to a gene: 8. Germline loops: CDR1 MNHEY, CDR2 SMNVEV (reference sequence). V gene TRBV27 combines with J gene TRBJ2-1; TRBD2 agrees at 12 bases. The sequence derives from an adult who received the AZD1222 COVID-19 vaccine. The sample here was peripheral blood, taken 28 days after the second AZD1222 dose. DNA of the CDR3: TGTGCCAGCAGTTACCTAGCGGGAGGGCCAGGGGAGCAGTTCTTC. Protein product: CASSYLAGGPGEQFF.